These 2 T cell receptor beta chains originate from one sample sequenced in a study of OX40 agonist ivuxolimab in advanced cancers. This table comes from immunoSEQ multiplex PCR, and its TCRdb copy is limited to in-frame clones, with some not included. The table has 45,000 to 65,000 clones, 85% to 90% seen once. Source: CD4+ or CD8+ T cells sorted from blood, taken in a trial of the OX40 agonist ivuxolimab. These receptors were taken from an adult with an advanced solid tumor such as melanoma, head and neck, liver or kidney cancer.

CDR3 DNA: TGTGCCAGCAGTGAGGGGACCCTAAGGACTGAAGCTTTCTTT. Translating it yields CASSEGTLRTEAFF. This chain links TRBV6-1 with TRBJ1-1; tentative D call: TRBD1 (5 bases). Germline-derived CDR1 and CDR2 are MNHNS and SASEGT. Trimming shortened V by 3 bases and J by 5 bases, and 13 bases separated the two germline ends. There are 14 residues in the CDR3.

The chain links TRBV2 to TRBJ2-6, with no clear D. Germline V gene sequence: CDR1 SNHLY, CDR2 FYNNEI. The CDR3 is made up of 17 amino acids. V was clipped by 3 bases and J by 0 bases, with 12 bases between them. CDR3 in amino acids: CASSEMGSASGANVLTF. CDR3 DNA: TGTGCCAGCAGTGAGATGGGTTCAGCCTCTGGGGCCAACGTCCTGACTTTC.